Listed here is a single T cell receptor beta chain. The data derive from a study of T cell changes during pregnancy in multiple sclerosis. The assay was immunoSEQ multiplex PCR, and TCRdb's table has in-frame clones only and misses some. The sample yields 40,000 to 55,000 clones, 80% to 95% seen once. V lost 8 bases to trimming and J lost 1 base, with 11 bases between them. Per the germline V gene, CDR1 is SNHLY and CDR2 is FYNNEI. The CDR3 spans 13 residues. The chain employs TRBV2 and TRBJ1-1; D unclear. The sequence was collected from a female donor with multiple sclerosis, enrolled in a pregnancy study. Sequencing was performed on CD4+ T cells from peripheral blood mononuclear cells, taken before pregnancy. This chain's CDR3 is CASARGPNTEAFF. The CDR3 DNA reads TGTGCCAGCGCACGAGGGCCGAACACTGAAGCTTTCTTT.